The rows below give T cell receptor beta chains drawn from one sample of a study of CD8+ T cells in alopecia areata. Using immunoSEQ multiplex PCR, the repertoire was profiled, and TCRdb retains in-frame clones only, with some absent. Found here are roughly 20,000 clones, 60% to 70% of them singletons; the top ten hold roughly 4.3%. What was sequenced was CD4+ Tregs sorted from blood. These receptors came from a human donor with alopecia areata. CDR3s include the opening cysteine and the closing phenylalanine or tryptophan. The D gene is left open where the match is weak. Rows may omit the clone size; those that give it use once, few, many or a size class.

d_gene: NA
j_gene: TRBJ2-7
abundance: NA
v_gene: TRBV29-1
CDR3nt: TGCAGCGTTGGTTGGGGGCCTGGTCACGAGCAGTACTTC
CDR3aa: CSVGWGPGHEQYF

d_gene: TRBD1
j_gene: TRBJ1-1
abundance: NA
v_gene: TRBV18
CDR3nt: TGTGCCAGCTCGGACGGACAGGTCGGTGAAGCTTTCTTT
CDR3aa: CASSDGQVGEAFF

d_gene: NA
j_gene: TRBJ2-5
abundance: NA
v_gene: TRBV5-1
CDR3nt: TGCGCCAGCCGAGGGCCTCCAGCGTCGGAGACCCAGTACTTC
CDR3aa: CASRGPPASETQYF

d_gene: NA
j_gene: TRBJ1-2
abundance: once
v_gene: TRBV5-1
CDR3nt: TGCGCCAGCAGCTTGGACAGGGTGATGGACTATGGCTACACCTTC
CDR3aa: CASSLDRVMDYGYTF

d_gene: TRBD2
j_gene: TRBJ2-5
abundance: NA
v_gene: TRBV6-1
CDR3nt: TGTGCCAGCAGTAAGGGACTAGCGTACCAAGAGACCCAGTACTTC
CDR3aa: CASSKGLAYQETQYF

d_gene: NA
j_gene: TRBJ1-2
abundance: NA
v_gene: TRBV25-1
CDR3nt: TGTGCCAGCAGTGAATCGCCCACCGTATATGGCTACACCTTC
CDR3aa: CASSESPTVYGYTF

d_gene: TRBD2
j_gene: TRBJ2-1
abundance: NA
v_gene: TRBV6-8
CDR3nt: TGTGCCAGCAGTATATCACCACTCCCAAGACCCCGCATACTAGCGGGAGGGCCCCACAATGAGCAGTTCTTC
CDR3aa: CASSISPLPRPRILAGGPHNEQFF

d_gene: NA
j_gene: TRBJ2-5
abundance: NA
v_gene: TRBV7-3
CDR3nt: TGTGCCAGCAGCTTACAAGGGACACGTCAAGAGACCCAGTACTTC
CDR3aa: CASSLQGTRQETQYF

d_gene: NA
j_gene: TRBJ1-3
abundance: few
v_gene: TRBV7-2
CDR3nt: TGTGCCAGCAGCGCGGGACACGGAAACACCATATATTTT
CDR3aa: CASSAGHGNTIYF

d_gene: NA
j_gene: TRBJ2-2
abundance: NA
v_gene: TRBV7-2
CDR3nt: TGTGCCAGCAGCTCCCGTGGGGGGCCGGCCGGGGAGCTGTTTTTT
CDR3aa: CASSSRGGPAGELFF

d_gene: NA
j_gene: TRBJ2-7
abundance: few
v_gene: TRBV28
CDR3nt: TGTGCCAGCAGCCCTCCCCCTTGGCGGACAACCTACGAGCAGTACTTC
CDR3aa: CASSPPPWRTTYEQYF

d_gene: NA
j_gene: TRBJ1-6
abundance: NA
v_gene: TRBV5-6
CDR3nt: TGTGCCAGCAGCTCGGGAGGTCAAAACAGTTATTTTGATTCACCCCTCCACTTT
CDR3aa: CASSSGGQNSYFDSPLHF

d_gene: NA
j_gene: TRBJ1-1
abundance: NA
v_gene: TRBV29-1
CDR3nt: TGCAGCGTTGGGCGCGTTACCGACGCCGCTGAAGCTTTCTTT
CDR3aa: CSVGRVTDAAEAFF

d_gene: NA
j_gene: TRBJ2-7
abundance: once
v_gene: TRBV6-5
CDR3nt: TGTGCCAGCACCCCATCCAGCAGGGGCTACGAGCAGTACTTC
CDR3aa: CASTPSSRGYEQYF

d_gene: TRBD1
j_gene: TRBJ2-7
abundance: few
v_gene: TRBV28
CDR3nt: TGTGCCAGCAGTTTTCTCCGGGACAGGGTAAGACAGCAGTACTTC
CDR3aa: CASSFLRDRVRQQYF

d_gene: TRBD1
j_gene: TRBJ1-3
abundance: NA
v_gene: TRBV30
CDR3nt: TGTGCCTGGAGTGGAGGGACAGCACTCTCTGGAAACACCATATATTTT
CDR3aa: CAWSGGTALSGNTIYF

d_gene: NA
j_gene: TRBJ1-1
abundance: NA
v_gene: TRBV30
CDR3nt: TGTGCCTGGAGTGGTCAGAGTTTGGAAGCTTTCTTT
CDR3aa: CAWSGQSLEAFF

d_gene: NA
j_gene: TRBJ2-7
abundance: NA
v_gene: TRBV5-1
CDR3nt: TGCGCCAGCAGCTTGGTCGCAGGGTCCTACGAGCAGTACTTC
CDR3aa: CASSLVAGSYEQYF

d_gene: NA
j_gene: TRBJ2-1
abundance: NA
v_gene: TRBV5-1
CDR3nt: TGCGCCAGCAGCTTGAATGCCTACAATGAGCAGTTCTTC
CDR3aa: CASSLNAYNEQFF

d_gene: NA
j_gene: TRBJ2-2
abundance: NA
v_gene: TRBV21-1
CDR3nt: TGTGCCAGCAGCCGAGGGGGACAAGGCTCCTACACCGGGGAGCTGTTTTTT
CDR3aa: CASSRGGQGSYTGELFF

d_gene: NA
j_gene: TRBJ2-7
abundance: NA
v_gene: TRBV7-2
CDR3nt: TGTGCCAGCAGCCGACAAGGGGGGTCATCCTACGAGCAGTACTTC
CDR3aa: CASSRQGGSSYEQYF

d_gene: NA
j_gene: TRBJ2-6
abundance: once
v_gene: TRBV28
CDR3nt: TGTGCCAGCAGTTTAAGGTTGGGGGGACGGGCGGCCAACGTCCTGACTTTC
CDR3aa: CASSLRLGGRAANVLTF

d_gene: TRBD1
j_gene: TRBJ2-7
abundance: NA
v_gene: TRBV2
CDR3nt: TGTGCCAGCATCCGGGACAGGGTAGTTTCGGGCTACGAGCAGTACTTC
CDR3aa: CASIRDRVVSGYEQYF

d_gene: TRBD2
j_gene: TRBJ2-3
abundance: NA
v_gene: TRBV7-8
CDR3nt: TGTGCCAGCAGCTTTGCGGGGGGTACAGATACGCAGTATTTT
CDR3aa: CASSFAGGTDTQYF

d_gene: NA
j_gene: TRBJ1-5
abundance: once
v_gene: TRBV6-5
CDR3nt: TGTGCCAGCAAGGAAGACCAGGGTGGCAATCAGCCCCAGCATTTT
CDR3aa: CASKEDQGGNQPQHF

d_gene: NA
j_gene: TRBJ1-1
abundance: NA
v_gene: TRBV20-1
CDR3nt: TGCAGTGCTATAAAAGATAAGGCTTTCTTT
CDR3aa: CSAIKDKAFF

d_gene: NA
j_gene: TRBJ2-1
abundance: NA
v_gene: TRBV28
CDR3nt: TGTGCCAGCAGTTTGCCGGGGGCGCGTTACAATGAGCAGTTCTTC
CDR3aa: CASSLPGARYNEQFF

d_gene: NA
j_gene: TRBJ1-6
abundance: NA
v_gene: TRBV7-3
CDR3nt: TGTGCCAGCAGCTCCGGACAGTATAATTCACCCCTCCACTTT
CDR3aa: CASSSGQYNSPLHF

d_gene: TRBD2
j_gene: TRBJ2-5
abundance: NA
v_gene: TRBV29-1
CDR3nt: TGCAGCGTTCAAAGGGAGCGGGAGGAAGAGACCCAGTACTTC
CDR3aa: CSVQREREEETQYF

d_gene: NA
j_gene: TRBJ1-4
abundance: once
v_gene: TRBV28
CDR3nt: TGTGCCAGCAGTTTATTAGAAAAAAAACTGTTTTTT
CDR3aa: CASSLLEKKLFF

d_gene: TRBD1
j_gene: TRBJ2-1
abundance: NA
v_gene: TRBV28
CDR3nt: TGTGCCAGCAGGTCGGACAGGGGTCACTACAATGAGCAGTTCTTC
CDR3aa: CASRSDRGHYNEQFF

d_gene: TRBD2
j_gene: TRBJ2-3
abundance: NA
v_gene: TRBV28
CDR3nt: TGTGCCAGCAGTTTATCGGGACTAGCGGGAGCACAGTATTTT
CDR3aa: CASSLSGLAGAQYF

d_gene: NA
j_gene: TRBJ1-1
abundance: once
v_gene: TRBV27
CDR3nt: TGTGCCAGCAGTTCCGGAATGAACACTGAAGCTTTCTTT
CDR3aa: CASSSGMNTEAFF

d_gene: NA
j_gene: TRBJ2-2
abundance: NA
v_gene: TRBV10-3
CDR3nt: TGTGTCACGGGAGCGGTCGGGGAGCTGTTTTTT
CDR3aa: CVTGAVGELFF

d_gene: TRBD2
j_gene: TRBJ2-7
abundance: NA
v_gene: TRBV2
CDR3nt: TGTGCCAGCGAACCGGGACTAGTCTCCTACGAGCAGTACTTC
CDR3aa: CASEPGLVSYEQYF

d_gene: TRBD2
j_gene: TRBJ2-1
abundance: NA
v_gene: TRBV5-4
CDR3nt: TGTGCCAGCAGCCCTGGAGGTGCTAGCGGGGGAAGGGGCAATGAGCAGTTCTTC
CDR3aa: CASSPGGASGGRGNEQFF

d_gene: NA
j_gene: TRBJ2-6
abundance: once
v_gene: TRBV6-5
CDR3nt: TGTGCCAGCAGCGAGGTAGGAGGGGCCAACGTCCTGACTTTC
CDR3aa: CASSEVGGANVLTF

d_gene: TRBD2
j_gene: TRBJ2-7
abundance: NA
v_gene: TRBV6-1
CDR3nt: TGTGCCAGCAGTGCCAGACTAGCGGGATATGTCTCCTACGAGCAGTACTTC
CDR3aa: CASSARLAGYVSYEQYF